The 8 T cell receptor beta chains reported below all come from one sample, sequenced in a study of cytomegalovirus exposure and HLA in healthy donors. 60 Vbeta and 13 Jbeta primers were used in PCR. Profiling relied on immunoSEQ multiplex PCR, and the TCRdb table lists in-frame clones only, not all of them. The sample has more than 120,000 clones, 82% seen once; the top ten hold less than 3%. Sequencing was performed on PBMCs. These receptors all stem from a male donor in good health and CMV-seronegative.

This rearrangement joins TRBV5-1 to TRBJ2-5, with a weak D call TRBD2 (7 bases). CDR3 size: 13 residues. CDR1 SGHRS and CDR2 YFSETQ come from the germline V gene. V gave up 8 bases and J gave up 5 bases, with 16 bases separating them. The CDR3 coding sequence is TGCGCCAGTCGCCCGGGGGGCGGGGAGACCCAGTACTTC. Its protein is CASRPGGGETQYF.

CDR3 residues: CASSRQSLSGETQYF. DNA for the CDR3: TGCGCCAGCAGCCGCCAGAGCCTATCGGGGGAGACCCAGTACTTC. The V call is TRBV4-1, the J call TRBJ2-5; D possibly corresponds to TRBD2 (5 bases). Germline CDR1 MGHRA, CDR2 YSYEKL. This CDR3 is 15 amino acids long. Between the trimmed V and J ends, which lost 4 bases and 5 bases, there was a span of 17 bases.

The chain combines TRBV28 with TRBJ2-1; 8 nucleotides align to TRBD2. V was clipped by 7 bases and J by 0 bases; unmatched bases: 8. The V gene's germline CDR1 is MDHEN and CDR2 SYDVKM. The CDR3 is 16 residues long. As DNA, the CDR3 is TGTGCCAGCATTTCGAGGGCGGGAGGCTCCTACAATGAGCAGTTCTTC. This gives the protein CASISRAGGSYNEQFF.

The CDR3: CASSLTGGTDTQYF. The CDR3 DNA is TGTGCCAGCAGTTTGACAGGCGGCACAGATACGCAGTATTTT. The gene calls are TRBV28 and TRBJ2-3; D perhaps matches TRBD1 (6 bases). Germline V lookup: CDR1 MDHEN, CDR2 SYDVKM. This CDR3 spans 14 amino acids. Trimming cost V 3 bases and J 1 base, with 8 bases left between them. The whole variable domain, filled in from reference TRBV28 and TRBJ2-3, reads DVKVTQSSRYLVKRTGEKVFLECVQDMDHENMFWYRQDPGLGLRLIYFSYDVKMKEKGDIPEGYSVSREKKERFSLILESASTNQTSMYLCASSLTGGTDTQYFGPGTRLTVL.

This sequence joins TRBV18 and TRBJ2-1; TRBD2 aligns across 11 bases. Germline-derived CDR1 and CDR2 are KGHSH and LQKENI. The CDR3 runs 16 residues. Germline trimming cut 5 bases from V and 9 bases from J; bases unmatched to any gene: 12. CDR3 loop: CASSIRVAGGYPEQFF. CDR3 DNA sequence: TGTGCCAGCTCAATCCGAGTAGCGGGAGGGTACCCTGAGCAGTTCTTC.

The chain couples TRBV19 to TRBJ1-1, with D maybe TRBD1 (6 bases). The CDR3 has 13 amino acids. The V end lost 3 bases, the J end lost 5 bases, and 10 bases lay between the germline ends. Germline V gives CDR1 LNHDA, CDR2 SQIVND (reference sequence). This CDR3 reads CASSISQGTEAFF. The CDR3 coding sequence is TGTGCCAGTAGTATCAGCCAGGGGACTGAAGCTTTCTTT. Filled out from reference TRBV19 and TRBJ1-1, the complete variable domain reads DGGITQSPKYLFRKEGQNVTLSCEQNLNHDAMYWYRQDPGQGLRLIYYSQIVNDFQKGDIAEGYSVSREKKESFPLTVTSAQKNPTAFYLCASSISQGTEAFFGQGTRLTVV.

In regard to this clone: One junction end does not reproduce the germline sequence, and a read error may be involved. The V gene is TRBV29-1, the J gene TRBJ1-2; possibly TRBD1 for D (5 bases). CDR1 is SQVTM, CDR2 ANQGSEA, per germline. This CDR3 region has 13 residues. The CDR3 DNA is TGCAGCGTCACACCAGGGTCTCCCTATGGCTACATCTTC. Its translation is CSVTPGSPYGYIF.

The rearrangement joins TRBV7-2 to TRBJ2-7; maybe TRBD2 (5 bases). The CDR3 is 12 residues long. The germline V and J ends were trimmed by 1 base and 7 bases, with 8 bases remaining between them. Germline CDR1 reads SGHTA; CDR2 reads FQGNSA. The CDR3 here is CASSLGGVEQYF. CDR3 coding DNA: TGTGCCAGCAGCTTAGGGGGAGTTGAGCAGTACTTC. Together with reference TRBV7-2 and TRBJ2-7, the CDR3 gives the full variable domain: GAGVSQSPSNKVTEKGKDVELRCDPISGHTALYWYRQSLGQGLEFLIYFQGNSAPDKSGLPSDRFSAERTGGSVSTLTIQRTQQEDSAVYLCASSLGGVEQYFGPGTRLTVT.